This TCR beta chain appears in the sequencing data of a study of cytomegalovirus exposure and HLA in healthy donors. In the case of this clone: Its specificity is not known.

Study-level findings and limits: Common viral pathogens seemed to be connected with several of the most significant clusters, according to a later analysis. What was likely a sequencing artifact was a cluster of highly shared sequence variants. The classifier, whose performance was assessed in both the original and validation cohorts, reportedly diagnosed cytomegalovirus status with high specificity and sensitivity.

Unmatched junction bases numbered 7, after V lost 2 bases and J lost 3 bases. CDR3 length: 15 residues. Germline CDR1 and CDR2: SEHNR and FQNEAQ (reference sequence). PCR employed 60 Vbeta and 13 Jbeta primers. Sequenced by immunoSEQ multiplex PCR; TCRdb stores in-frame clones only, minus some. The sample consists of 150,000 to 200,000 clones, about four fifths of them appearing once. The sample comprised PBMCs. The origin of this receptor is a woman in her 30s in good health and CMV-seropositive. The chain recombines TRBV7-9 with TRBJ2-7; the match to TRBD2 covers 7 bases. This CDR3 reads CASSLMASGNYEQYF. CDR3 sequence (DNA): TGTGCCAGCAGCTTAATGGCTAGCGGCAACTACGAGCAGTACTTC.